The source of this T cell receptor beta chain is a study of CD8 T cells in ankylosing spondylitis. Study-wide results and limits: Eight or nine highly homologous variants formed a TCR beta motif that appeared characteristic of ankylosing spondylitis blood. Disease-linked clones bore a CD8+ phenotype and were relatively rare in peripheral blood. Past studies reported some motif variants in reactive arthritis synovial fluid and blood.

For TCR beta, libraries came from quantitative 5'-RACE with molecular barcodes. From the 5' RACE reads, TCRdb called clonotypes with MiXCR, one entry per CDR3 protein. The profile covers about 110,000 distinct CDR3 sequences, with 24% appearing a single time and 9% to 15% taken by the ten largest. Concerning this clonotype itself: The target antigen is unknown.

This CDR3 comprises 11 residues. V shed 7 bases, J shed 8 bases, and the junction held 3 bases outside the gene matches. CDR1 LGHDT and CDR2 YNNKEL come from the germline V gene (reference sequence). The sequence was collected from a male donor with ankylosing spondylitis. The chain uses TRBV3-1 and TRBJ1-2, with 8 bases fitting TRBD1. The sample was synovial fluid, either unsorted or a sorted T cell fraction (not recorded which). Here the CDR3 DNA reads TGTGCCAGCAAGGACAGGGTCGGCTACACCTTC. It codes for CASKDRVGYTF.